This record looks at one T cell receptor beta chain sequence and its context. The data derive from a study of T cells of healthy individuals. CDR3 size: 13 residues. Trimming pared 6 bases from V and 0 bases from J, leaving 8 bases between. The germline gives CDR1 WSHSY, CDR2 SAAADI. TCRdb ran MiXCR on the 5' RACE reads and lists one entry per CDR3 protein. This table has about 53,000 distinct CDR3 sequences, 14% to 15% appearing once. The chain uses TRBV10-2 and TRBJ1-2; D gene unclear. The TCR sequence derives from a human donor in good health. As DNA, the CDR3 is TGCGCCAGCAGGGGGTTAGCTAACTATGGCTACACCTTC. Its protein product is CASRGLANYGYTF.